This T cell receptor (beta chain) came from a study of cytomegalovirus exposure and HLA in healthy donors (dated by TCRdb to the late 2010s). Background on the whole study: An earlier analysis of roughly 500 of the donors reported under 300 Gb of sequence data and 95 million to 140 million unique TCR beta sequences obtained from around 180 million T cells. An early release that covered some 640 HLA-typed donors contained approximately 290 gigabases of sequencing data and tens of millions of unique TCR sequences. Using immunosequencing, the study profiled T cell repertoires from around 680 subjects and related those repertoires to cytomegalovirus serostatus. Typing coverage differed by locus: A, B, C, DRB1 and DQB1 were typed in roughly 620-630 donors, DQA1 in 500 to 550, DPA1 in approximately 600, and DPB1 in about 450. Of the approximately 400 genotyped donors, over 70% fell in the genetic ancestry cluster associated with self-reported Caucasian donors. In addition to the first cohort of 650 to 800 subjects, a separate validation cohort of approximately 130 different subjects was used. The later analysis used no new phenotypic data to find candidate immune exposures, relying instead on TCR beta sequences and their occurrence across donors. A later analysis re-examined previously published TCR beta repertoires from more than 650 donors and added high-resolution HLA genotyping to investigate patterns of TCR occurrence. To predict cytomegalovirus infection status, the study brought together high-throughput TCR immunosequencing, statistical association of individual TCRs with disease status, and machine learning. Donor age, sex, ethnicity and CMV serostatus were collected together with the repertoire data. A later genetic analysis took genome-wide SNP genotypes for about 65% of the 666 donors and used that subset as a discovery cohort. Roughly five DR-DQ haplotypes were treated as single units for association and clustering because of strong linkage in the cohort. Both class I and class II loci were covered by HLA typing, at four-digit resolution. An earlier analysis of roughly 580 of the donors used high-throughput TCR beta sequencing to judge whether each TCR beta V gene segment behaved as functional or pseudogenic. The study aimed to test whether cataloging public T cell receptors could reveal signatures of past pathogen exposure. Among 300 to 500 genotyped donors of the cohort, an average of around 250,000 unique TCR beta nucleotide sequences was sequenced per donor, of which about 18% were non-productive. All discovery cohort repertoires had been generated on a single sequencing platform.

What the authors observed across the whole study: Across donors, most TCR sequences were observed very rarely, whereas some public TCRs were present in many individuals. It was suggested by the authors that the approach could potentially be generalized to other disease states and immunological phenotypes. CMV serostatus was the only immune exposure information available for the cohort. The study listed around 160 TCR beta chains as associated with cytomegalovirus. A few of the identified cytomegalovirus-associated TCR beta chains were confirmed in vitro to be specific for cytomegalovirus antigens. Because counts were too low, roughly 17 rarely observed V segments, including chromosome 9 orphons, were left out of the earlier analysis of 500 to 650 of the donors. Because HLA typing was unavailable for some donors at each locus, only the typed subset was used in association tests. A later analysis reported that several top co-occurrence clusters appeared linked to parvovirus B19, influenza, CMV and Epstein-Barr virus. An earlier analysis of 450 to 750 of the donors showed that most TCR beta V segments appeared in productive rearrangements either about 87% or about 30% of the time, which broadly matched IMGT annotations. In a later analysis, TCR association rates were found to vary across HLA loci, with the most associated TCRs seen for DRB1 alleles and the fewest for HLA-C alleles. Only TCR beta chains were sequenced in this cohort, and the absence of alpha or paired-chain data limited detectable features. Because the 87-base-pair reads could not distinguish some IMGT-functional V segments, including TRBV6-2 and TRBV6-3, those segments were excluded. A cluster of highly shared sequence variants was judged likely to be a technical artifact of the sequencing pipeline. V-gene and J-gene trimming of TCR beta chains was associated with a missense DCLRE1C variant in a later genetic analysis, and the association was replicated in an independent cohort. A further reported finding was that TCR beta sequences accurately predicted the HLA-A and HLA-B alleles for most subjects in the first cohort. In a later analysis, HLA-associated TCR beta chains were found to be more clonally expanded and to have lower generation probabilities than equally common non-associated chains. The classifier was reported to diagnose cytomegalovirus status with high specificity and sensitivity in both the original and validation cohorts. Correlated functional status among segregating V segments might be attributable to linkage disequilibrium, but an unknown experimental factor could not be ruled out. Sequencing depth was assumed to be roughly uniform across donors in the presence/absence analyses, though that assumption may not hold. According to a later genetic analysis, donors in an Asian-associated ancestry cluster had fewer N-insertions in productive TCRs than the approximately 690-donor mean. Specific HLA alleles were associated with around 18,000 TCR beta sequences at a false discovery rate of 0.05 in a later analysis. According to a later analysis, most CMV-associated TCR beta chains appeared to be HLA-restricted, and the HLA associations seemed to be driven largely by CMV exposure. When HLA alleles, especially DR and DQ, strongly co-occurred, TCR associations were difficult to assign to individual alleles.

The CDR3 goes from the cysteine to the phenylalanine over 13 residues. The CDR3 DNA has 39 bases and is translated from base 1. Taken from the germline V gene, the CDR1 and CDR2 loops are SGHVS and FNYEAQ. The germline ends are 9 bases apart after V is trimmed by 3 bases and J by 7 bases. In total, more than 500 healthy bone marrow donors made up the cohort. Cohort members were all nominally healthy when sampled, although unrecorded immune exposures were likely present. The donor was CMV seronegative and was included in the group of a few hundred seronegative cohort members. Each donor provided a peripheral blood sample, and peripheral blood mononuclear cells were used for TCR beta sequencing. The Qiagen DNeasy Blood Extraction Kit was used to extract genomic DNA from the blood cell samples. On this clone itself: The antigen it binds to is not known. One base away there is no much larger clone; base qualities are not given.

To prepare the library, the immunoSEQ multiplex PCR assay was applied. For the multiplex PCR, a mixture combining 60 forward primers for TCR Vbeta segments and 13 reverse primers for TCR Jbeta segments was used. A multiplex PCR assay on genomic DNA amplified the CDR3 region of rearranged TCR beta genes. Amplified TCR beta libraries were sequenced as 87-base-pair reads on the Illumina HiSeq System. The study's own analysis went as follows. Across the 500 to 700 repertoires, a later analysis counted 80 million or so unique TCR beta chains, roughly 11 million of which were shared by at least two donors. A nearest-neighbor algorithm error-corrected the raw reads and collapsed the reads into unique sequences, merging closely related sequences to remove PCR and sequencing errors. To assign V, D and J gene segments, CDR3 sequences were aligned to IMGT reference sequences. For a sequence to be retained, at least a six-nucleotide match to both a V gene segment and a J gene segment was required. A rearrangement was called productive if the CDR3 had no stop codons and remained in frame with V and J, and every other rearrangement was called non-productive. Following IMGT convention, CDR3 was defined as the stretch from the second conserved V-encoded cysteine up to the conserved J-encoded phenylalanine. The earlier analysis of 500 to 600 of the donors excluded sequences that lacked an unambiguous match to a single V gene segment. In an earlier analysis of approximately 610 of the donors, V segments were called functional above 56.7% productive rearrangements and were called segregating when the between-donor standard deviation exceeded 5%. A statistical classification framework was developed to diagnose cytomegalovirus status using the catalog of TCR beta chain sequences. A later analysis assigned V and J genes by comparing TCR nucleotide sequences with IMGT/GENE-DB human TR gene sequences. Using the TCRdist pipeline, a later analysis assigned CDR3 sequences along with most-parsimonious VDJ recombination scenarios. A later analysis defined each TCR beta chain by its CDR3 amino acid sequence plus V-gene family, and excluded reads lacking a unique V-gene family. A later analysis removed 592 highly shared, low-generation-probability nucleotide sequences to deal with suspected cross-contamination and a sequencing artifact. A later analysis calculated a clonal expansion index for each public chain from normalized within-repertoire ranks of inferred template counts. Generation probabilities in a later analysis came from a VDJ recombination model fitted to out-of-frame rearrangements, and those results were checked against IGoR. A later analysis scored TCR-TCR, TCR-HLA and TCR-CMV co-occurrence with hypergeometric tests, applying a repertoire-size bias correction to TCR pairs. In a later analysis, false discovery rates were estimated by permuting HLA or CMV assignments 20 times. In a later analysis, co-occurring TCRs were grouped using DBSCAN, and TCRdist sequence similarity was added for clustering within HLA-allele-positive subsets. Repertoires with fewer than 30,000 or more than 120,000 public chains were left out of co-occurrence clustering, as were roughly five repertoires with anomalous nucleotide sharing. Entries here come from immuneACCESS through TCRdb and include only in-frame sequences with V and J called. Some clones fail to appear in such tables; in the studies checked, an unresolved V gene covers under half of the shortfall, and the cause of the remainder is unknown. That table is the source of V, J and clone size, and D and trimming were worked out from the DNA. The sample table shows approximately 140,000 clones, and approximately 83% are seen once. Clones ranked in the top ten supply more than 2.5% of the sample.

The receptor was isolated from a male donor in good health and CMV-seronegative. Recombination connected TRBV7-6 to TRBJ2-2; the best D guess is TRBD2, with 6 bases matching. The specimen sequenced was PBMCs. The CDR3 corresponds to CASSLSEGGELFF. The sequenced DNA: TGTGCCAGCAGCTTGTCGGAGGGCGGGGAGCTGTTTTTT.